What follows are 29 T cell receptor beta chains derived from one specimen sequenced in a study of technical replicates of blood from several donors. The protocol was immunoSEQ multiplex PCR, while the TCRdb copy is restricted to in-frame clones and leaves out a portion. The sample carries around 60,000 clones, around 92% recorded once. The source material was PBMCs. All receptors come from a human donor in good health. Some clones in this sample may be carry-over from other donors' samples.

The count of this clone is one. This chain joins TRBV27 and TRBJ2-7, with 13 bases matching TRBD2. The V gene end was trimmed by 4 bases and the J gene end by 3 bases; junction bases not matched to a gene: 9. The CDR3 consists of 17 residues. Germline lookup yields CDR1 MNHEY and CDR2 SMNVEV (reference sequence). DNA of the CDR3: TGTGCCAGCAGTTCGACTAGCGGGAGGCATCCTTACTACGAGCAGTACTTC. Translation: CASSSTSGRHPYYEQYF.

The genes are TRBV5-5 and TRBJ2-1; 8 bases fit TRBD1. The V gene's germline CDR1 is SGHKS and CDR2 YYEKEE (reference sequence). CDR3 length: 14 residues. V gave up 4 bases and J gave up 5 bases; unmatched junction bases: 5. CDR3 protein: CASSTGQANNEQFF. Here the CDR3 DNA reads TGTGCCAGCAGCACGGGACAGGCGAACAATGAGCAGTTCTTC.

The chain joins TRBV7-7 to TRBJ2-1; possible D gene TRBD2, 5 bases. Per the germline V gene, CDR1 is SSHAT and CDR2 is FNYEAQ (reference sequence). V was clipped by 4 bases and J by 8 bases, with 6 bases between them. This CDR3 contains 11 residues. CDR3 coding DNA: TGTGCCAGCAGCTCCGGGGATGAGCAGTTCTTC. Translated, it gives CASSSGDEQFF.

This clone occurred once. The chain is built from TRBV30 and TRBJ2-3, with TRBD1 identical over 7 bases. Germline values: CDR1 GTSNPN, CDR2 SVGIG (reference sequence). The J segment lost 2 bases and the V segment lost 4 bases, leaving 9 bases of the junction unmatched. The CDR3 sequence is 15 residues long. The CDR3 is CAWITGTANTDTQYF. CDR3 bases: TGTGCCTGGATTACCGGGACAGCGAACACAGATACGCAGTATTTT.

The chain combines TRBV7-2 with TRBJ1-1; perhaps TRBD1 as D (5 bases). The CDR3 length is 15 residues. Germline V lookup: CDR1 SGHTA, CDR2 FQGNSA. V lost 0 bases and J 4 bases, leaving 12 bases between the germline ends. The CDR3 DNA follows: TGTGCCAGCAGCTTAGCGGGGGGGTTGGGCACTGAAGCTTTCTTT. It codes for CASSLAGGLGTEAFF.

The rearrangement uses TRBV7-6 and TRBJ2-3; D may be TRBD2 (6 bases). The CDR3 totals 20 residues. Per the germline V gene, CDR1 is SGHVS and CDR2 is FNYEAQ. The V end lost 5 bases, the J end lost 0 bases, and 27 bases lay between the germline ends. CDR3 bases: TGTGCCAGCAGCCTCGTAGATAACCCCGGGGGTTTTCTCAGCACAGATACGCAGTATTTT. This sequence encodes CASSLVDNPGGFLSTDTQYF.

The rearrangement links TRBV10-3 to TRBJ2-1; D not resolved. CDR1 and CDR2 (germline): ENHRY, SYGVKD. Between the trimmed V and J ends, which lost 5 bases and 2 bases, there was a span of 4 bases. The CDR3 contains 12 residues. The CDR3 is CAISQTYNEQFF. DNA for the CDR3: TGTGCCATCAGTCAGACCTACAATGAGCAGTTCTTC.

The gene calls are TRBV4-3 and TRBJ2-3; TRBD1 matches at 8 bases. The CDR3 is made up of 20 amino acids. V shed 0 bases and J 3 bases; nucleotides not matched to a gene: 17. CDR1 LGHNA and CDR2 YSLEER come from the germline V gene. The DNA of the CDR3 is TGCGCCAGCAGCCAAGAACCGAAGATCCCGGGACAGGTTGGTACAGATACGCAGTATTTT. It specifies CASSQEPKIPGQVGTDTQYF.

The CDR3 DNA is TGCGCCAGCAGAAGAGGGACAATGAACACTGAAGCTTTCTTT. Its protein is CASRRGTMNTEAFF. V is TRBV5-1 and J is TRBJ1-1; D is perhaps TRBD1 (6 bases). V dropped 5 bases and J dropped 0 bases, with 11 bases sitting between them. The germline gives CDR1 SGHRS, CDR2 YFSETQ. This CDR3 spans 14 amino acids. Drawing the rest from reference TRBV5-1 and TRBJ1-1, the complete variable domain is KAGVTQTPRYLIKTRGQQVTLSCSPISGHRSVSWYQQTPGQGLQFLFEYFSETQRNKGNFPGRFSGRQFSNSRSEMNVSTLELGDSALYLCASRRGTMNTEAFFGQGTRLTVV.

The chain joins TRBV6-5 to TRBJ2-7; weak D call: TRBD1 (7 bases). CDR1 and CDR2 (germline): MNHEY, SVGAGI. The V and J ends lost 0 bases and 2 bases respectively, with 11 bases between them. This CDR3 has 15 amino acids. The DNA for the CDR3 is TGTGCCAGCAGTTACTCCGGCAGGGGGGCCTACGAGCAGTACTTC. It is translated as CASSYSGRGAYEQYF.

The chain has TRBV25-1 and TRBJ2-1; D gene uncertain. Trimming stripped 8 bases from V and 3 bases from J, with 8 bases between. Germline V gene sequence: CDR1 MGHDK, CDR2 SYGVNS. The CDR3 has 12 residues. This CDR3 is CASRRLYNEQFF. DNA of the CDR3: TGTGCCAGCCGGCGGCTCTACAATGAGCAGTTCTTC.

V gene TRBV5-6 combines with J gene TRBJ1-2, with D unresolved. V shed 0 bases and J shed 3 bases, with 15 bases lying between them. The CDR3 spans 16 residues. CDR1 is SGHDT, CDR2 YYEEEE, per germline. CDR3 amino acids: CASSLGWQRLDYGYTF. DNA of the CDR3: TGTGCCAGCAGCTTGGGCTGGCAGAGGTTGGACTATGGCTACACCTTC.

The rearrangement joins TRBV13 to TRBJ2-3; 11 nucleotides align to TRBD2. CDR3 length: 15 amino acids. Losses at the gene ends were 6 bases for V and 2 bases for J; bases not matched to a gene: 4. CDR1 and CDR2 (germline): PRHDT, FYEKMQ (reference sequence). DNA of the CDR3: TGTGCCAGCAGGGCTAGCGGGAGGTTCACAGATACGCAGTATTTT. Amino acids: CASRASGRFTDTQYF.

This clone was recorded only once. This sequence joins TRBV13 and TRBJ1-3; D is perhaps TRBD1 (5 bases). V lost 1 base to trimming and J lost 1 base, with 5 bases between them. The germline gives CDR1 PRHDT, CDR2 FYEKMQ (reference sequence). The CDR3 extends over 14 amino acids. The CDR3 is CASSLEGSGNTIYF. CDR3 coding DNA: TGTGCCAGCAGCTTAGAGGGGTCTGGAAACACCATATATTTT.

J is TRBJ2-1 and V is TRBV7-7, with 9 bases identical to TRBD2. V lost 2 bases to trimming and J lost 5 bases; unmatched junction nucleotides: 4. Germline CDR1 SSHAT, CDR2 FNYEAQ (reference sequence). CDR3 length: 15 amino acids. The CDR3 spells CASSLLAGNHNEQFF. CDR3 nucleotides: TGTGCCAGCAGCTTACTAGCGGGGAATCACAATGAGCAGTTCTTC.

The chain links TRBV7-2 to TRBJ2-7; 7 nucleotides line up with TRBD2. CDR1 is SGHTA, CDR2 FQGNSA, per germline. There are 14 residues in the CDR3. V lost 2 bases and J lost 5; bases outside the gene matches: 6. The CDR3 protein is CASSLFGREHEQYF. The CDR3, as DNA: TGTGCCAGCAGCTTATTCGGGCGGGAGCACGAGCAGTACTTC.

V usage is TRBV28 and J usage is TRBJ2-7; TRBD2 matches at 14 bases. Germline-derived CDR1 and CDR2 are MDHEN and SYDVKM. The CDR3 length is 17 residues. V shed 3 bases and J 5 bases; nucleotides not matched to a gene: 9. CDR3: CASSFSGTSGSQDEQYF. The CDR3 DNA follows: TGTGCCAGCAGTTTTAGCGGGACTAGCGGGAGTCAGGACGAGCAGTACTTC.

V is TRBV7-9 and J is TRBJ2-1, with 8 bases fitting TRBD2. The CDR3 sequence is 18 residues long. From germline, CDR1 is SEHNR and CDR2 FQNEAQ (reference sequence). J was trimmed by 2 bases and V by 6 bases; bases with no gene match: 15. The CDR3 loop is CASRPLQGRGVTYNEQFF. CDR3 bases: TGTGCCAGCAGGCCCCTTCAGGGGCGGGGGGTGACCTACAATGAGCAGTTCTTC.

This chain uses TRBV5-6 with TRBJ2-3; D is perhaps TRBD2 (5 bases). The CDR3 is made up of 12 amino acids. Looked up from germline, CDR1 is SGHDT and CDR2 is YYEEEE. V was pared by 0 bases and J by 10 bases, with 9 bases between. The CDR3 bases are TGTGCCAGCAGCTTGGTGGAGGAAGCGCAGTATTTT. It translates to CASSLVEEAQYF.

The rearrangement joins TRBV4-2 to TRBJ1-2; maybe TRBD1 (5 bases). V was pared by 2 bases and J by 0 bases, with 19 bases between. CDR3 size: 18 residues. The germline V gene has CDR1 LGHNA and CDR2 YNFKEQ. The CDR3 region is CASSQSPGRGLTNYGYTF. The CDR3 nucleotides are TGTGCCAGCAGCCAATCTCCGGGGAGGGGACTTACTAACTATGGCTACACCTTC.

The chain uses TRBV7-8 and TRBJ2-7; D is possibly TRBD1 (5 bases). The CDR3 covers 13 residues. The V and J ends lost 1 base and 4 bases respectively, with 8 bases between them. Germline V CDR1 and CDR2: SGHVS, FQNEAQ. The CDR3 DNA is TGTGCCAGCAGCTTAGAGGCAGGGTACGAGCAGTACTTC. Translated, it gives CASSLEAGYEQYF.

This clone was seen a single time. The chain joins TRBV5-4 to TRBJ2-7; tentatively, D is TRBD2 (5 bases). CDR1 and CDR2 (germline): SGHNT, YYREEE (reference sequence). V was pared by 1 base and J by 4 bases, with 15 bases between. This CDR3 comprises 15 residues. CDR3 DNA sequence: TGTGCCAGCAGCTTGCTAGGCGCCTCGGGGTACGAGCAGTACTTC. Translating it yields CASSLLGASGYEQYF.

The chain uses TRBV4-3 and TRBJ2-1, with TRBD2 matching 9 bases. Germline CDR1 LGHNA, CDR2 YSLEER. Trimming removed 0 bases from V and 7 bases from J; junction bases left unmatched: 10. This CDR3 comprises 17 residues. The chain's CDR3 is CASSQDKGAGGRNEQFF. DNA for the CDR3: TGCGCCAGCAGCCAAGATAAGGGAGCGGGAGGTCGGAATGAGCAGTTCTTC.

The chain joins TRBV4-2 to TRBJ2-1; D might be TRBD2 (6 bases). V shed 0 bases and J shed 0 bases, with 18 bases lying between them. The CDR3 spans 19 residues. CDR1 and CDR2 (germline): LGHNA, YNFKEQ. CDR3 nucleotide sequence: TGTGCCAGCAGCCAAGAAGCAGGGAGACGGGAGAGCTCCTACAATGAGCAGTTCTTC. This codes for CASSQEAGRRESSYNEQFF.

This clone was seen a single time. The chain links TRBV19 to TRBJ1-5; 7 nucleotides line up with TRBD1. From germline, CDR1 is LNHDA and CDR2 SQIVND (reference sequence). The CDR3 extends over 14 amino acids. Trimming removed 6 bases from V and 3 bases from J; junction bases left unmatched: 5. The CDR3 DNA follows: TGTGCCAGTAGGAGCGGACAGGACAATCAGCCCCAGCATTTT. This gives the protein CASRSGQDNQPQHF.

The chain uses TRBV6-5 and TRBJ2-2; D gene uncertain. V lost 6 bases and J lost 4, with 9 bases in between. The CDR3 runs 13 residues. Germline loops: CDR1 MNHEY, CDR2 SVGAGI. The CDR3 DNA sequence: TGTGCCAGCAGGCTAGATCGCACCGGGGAGCTGTTTTTT. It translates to CASRLDRTGELFF.

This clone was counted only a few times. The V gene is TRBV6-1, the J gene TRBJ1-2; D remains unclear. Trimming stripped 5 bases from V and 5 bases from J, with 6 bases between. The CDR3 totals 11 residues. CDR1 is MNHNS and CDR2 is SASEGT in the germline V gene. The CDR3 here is CASSPLYGYTF. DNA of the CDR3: TGTGCCAGCAGTCCCTTATATGGCTACACCTTC.

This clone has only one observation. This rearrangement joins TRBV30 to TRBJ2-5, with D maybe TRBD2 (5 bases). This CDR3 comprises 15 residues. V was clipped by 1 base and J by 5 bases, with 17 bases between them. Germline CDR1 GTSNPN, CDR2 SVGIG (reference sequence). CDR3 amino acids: CAWSDSAGVWETQYF. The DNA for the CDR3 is TGTGCCTGGAGTGACTCCGCGGGCGTTTGGGAGACCCAGTACTTC. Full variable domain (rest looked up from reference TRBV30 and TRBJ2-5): SQTIHQWPATLVQPVGSPLSLECTVEGTSNPNLYWYRQAAGRGLQLLFYSVGIGQISSEVPQNLSASRPQDRQFILSSKKLLLSDSGFYLCAWSDSAGVWETQYFGPGTRLLVL.

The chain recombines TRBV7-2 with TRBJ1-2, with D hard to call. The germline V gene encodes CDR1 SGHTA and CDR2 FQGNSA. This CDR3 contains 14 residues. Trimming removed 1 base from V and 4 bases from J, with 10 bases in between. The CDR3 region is CASSLDPGTYGYTF. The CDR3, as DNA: TGTGCCAGCAGCTTAGATCCAGGAACCTATGGCTACACCTTC.